The 18 T cell receptor beta chains reported below all come from one sample, sequenced in a study of shared clonotypes between healthy human individuals. The table came from immunoSEQ multiplex PCR; TCRdb's copy has only in-frame clones and leaves some out. This table holds more than 450,000 clones, roughly 78% found once. Sequenced sample: PBMCs. The receptors shown here come from a middle-aged woman in good health. Some clones in this sample may be carry-over from other donors' samples.

The chain combines TRBV4-1 with TRBJ2-7, with D unresolved. V shed 1 base and J shed 3 bases, with 7 bases lying between them. The CDR3 is 13 residues long. Germline-derived CDR1 and CDR2 are MGHRA and YSYEKL. CDR3 in DNA: TGCGCCAGCAGCCAAGCGCAGCTCTACGAGCAGTACTTC. This codes for CASSQAQLYEQYF.

This clone has a single count. This chain links TRBV4-2 with TRBJ2-1; D is unclear. The V gene's germline CDR1 is LGHNA and CDR2 YNFKEQ. The CDR3 runs 13 residues. V was trimmed by 3 bases and J by 4 bases, leaving 7 bases between them. This chain's CDR3 is CASSHGLYNEQFF. CDR3 in DNA: TGTGCCAGCAGCCATGGGCTATACAATGAGCAGTTCTTC.

V is TRBV11-2 and J is TRBJ1-5; D uncertain. Germline values: CDR1 SGHAT, CDR2 FQNNGV. V dropped 0 bases and J dropped 6 bases, with 6 bases sitting between them. The CDR3 has 13 residues. CDR3 amino acids: CASSLDPGQPQHF. Written as DNA, the CDR3 is TGTGCCAGCAGCTTAGACCCCGGTCAGCCCCAGCATTTT. Based on the CDR3 plus reference TRBV11-2 and TRBJ1-5, the full variable domain is EAGVAQSPRYKIIEKRQSVAFWCNPISGHATLYWYQQILGQGPKLLIQFQNNGVVDDSQLPKDRFSAERLKGVDSTLKIQPAKLEDSAVYLCASSLDPGQPQHFGDGTRLSIL.

This clone was seen at least ten times. The chain carries TRBV27 and TRBJ1-5; D is uncertain. There are 14 residues in the CDR3. Trimming removed 2 bases at V and 2 bases at J, with 7 bases between. Germline V gives CDR1 MNHEY, CDR2 SMNVEV (reference sequence). In DNA, the CDR3 is TGTGCCAGCAGTTTAGGGAGGGGCAATCAGCCCCAGCATTTT. It codes for CASSLGRGNQPQHF.

The chain couples TRBV5-6 to TRBJ2-1; unclear D gene. The germline gives CDR1 SGHDT, CDR2 YYEEEE. The CDR3 covers 17 residues. V was clipped by 4 bases and J by 3 bases, with 20 bases between them. Written as DNA, the CDR3 is TGTGCCAGCAGCCCCGTCGCCCCCCTCGAACTCTACAATGAGCAGTTCTTC. As protein: CASSPVAPLELYNEQFF.

This chain joins TRBV4-2 and TRBJ1-2, with D perhaps TRBD1 (6 bases). This CDR3 comprises 14 residues. The V gene lost 0 bases and the J gene lost 6 bases, with 11 bases spanning the gap. The germline V gene encodes CDR1 LGHNA and CDR2 YNFKEQ. CDR3 in amino acids: CASSQDWGANGYTF. The CDR3, as DNA: TGTGCCAGCAGCCAAGATTGGGGGGCGAATGGCTACACCTTC.

The CDR3 is CASSLGLAGGIYNEQFF. CDR3 sequence (DNA): TGTGCCAGCAGCTTGGGACTAGCGGGAGGCATATACAATGAGCAGTTCTTC. This chain links TRBV5-5 with TRBJ2-1, with TRBD2 matching 13 bases. V was clipped by 0 bases and J by 4 bases; unmatched bases: 4. CDR1 is SGHKS and CDR2 is YYEKEE in the germline V gene (reference sequence). The CDR3 totals 17 residues.

V is TRBV19 and J is TRBJ2-1; D possibly corresponds to TRBD2 (6 bases). Germline-derived CDR1 and CDR2 are LNHDA and SQIVND (reference sequence). The CDR3 spans 15 residues. Deletions cut 2 bases from V and 0 bases from J, with 8 bases between. DNA of the CDR3: TGTGCCAGTAGTATACTAGCGACCTCCTACAATGAGCAGTTCTTC. It encodes CASSILATSYNEQFF. The full variable domain, in which reference TRBV19 and TRBJ2-1 provide the parts outside the CDR3, is DGGITQSPKYLFRKEGQNVTLSCEQNLNHDAMYWYRQDPGQGLRLIYYSQIVNDFQKGDIAEGYSVSREKKESFPLTVTSAQKNPTAFYLCASSILATSYNEQFFGPGTRLTVL.

The rearrangement joins TRBV11-2 to TRBJ2-3, with 9 bases identical to TRBD2. The V gene end was trimmed by 4 bases and the J gene end by 4 bases; junction bases not matched to a gene: 9. There are 16 residues in the CDR3. CDR1 and CDR2 from the germline V gene are SGHAT and FQNNGV. The CDR3 here is CASSSLGGRAPDTQYF. The DNA for the CDR3 is TGTGCCAGCAGCTCCCTCGGCGGGAGGGCCCCAGATACGCAGTATTTT.

This rearrangement joins TRBV27 to TRBJ2-5; possibly TRBD2 for D (6 bases). The germline V gene encodes CDR1 MNHEY and CDR2 SMNVEV (reference sequence). Trimming took 5 bases from V and 4 from J, leaving 11 bases between them. The CDR3 loop spans 13 amino acids. CDR3 nucleotide sequence: TGTGCCAGCAGTCCGCCAGCGGGAGAGACCCAGTACTTC. Translated, it gives CASSPPAGETQYF.

The rearrangement joins TRBV5-1 to TRBJ2-5; 9 nucleotides agree with TRBD1. V gave up 3 bases and J gave up 3 bases; unmatched junction bases: 3. In germline, CDR1 is SGHRS, CDR2 YFSETQ. This CDR3 spans 14 amino acids. The CDR3 region is CASSWGQGKETQYF. The CDR3 DNA reads TGCGCCAGCAGCTGGGGACAGGGTAAAGAGACCCAGTACTTC.

The rearrangement uses TRBV7-2 and TRBJ2-3; tentatively, D is TRBD1 (5 bases). Germline V gives CDR1 SGHTA, CDR2 FQGNSA. The ends were cut back, 3 bases at V and 4 bases at J, with 14 bases in the middle. CDR3 length equals 15 residues. The CDR3: CASSLTDRGSDTQYF. The CDR3 DNA reads TGTGCCAGCAGCTTGACAGATCGAGGCTCAGATACGCAGTATTTT.

As concerns this clone: The sample contains more than one DNA sequence encoding this CDR3. CDR3 bases: TGTGCCAGCAGCTTAGGACAGGCCTTCTACGAGCAGTACTTC. Its translation: CASSLGQAFYEQYF. The genes are TRBV7-6 and TRBJ2-7; maybe TRBD1 (6 bases). Germline assignment: CDR1 SGHVS and CDR2 FNYEAQ. V gave up 1 base and J gave up 3 bases, with 10 bases separating them. The CDR3 is made up of 14 amino acids. Based on the CDR3 plus reference TRBV7-6 and TRBJ2-7, the full variable domain is GAGVSQSPRYKVTKRGQDVALRCDPISGHVSLYWYRQALGQGPEFLTYFNYEAQQDKSGLPNDRFSAERPEGSISTLTIQRTEQRDSAMYRCASSLGQAFYEQYFGPGTRLTVT.

CDR3 DNA sequence: TGTGCCAGCAGCTTAGGCGGGAGCAAGTCCTACGAGCAGTACTTC. Protein product: CASSLGGSKSYEQYF. The V call is TRBV7-3, the J call TRBJ2-7, with TRBD2 matching over 7 bases. CDR1 is SGHTA, CDR2 FQGTGA, per germline. The CDR3 spans 15 residues. J gave up 1 base and V 2 bases, and 5 bases lay outside the gene matches.

The rearrangement uses TRBV5-1 and TRBJ1-1; no clear D gene. Trimming pared 0 bases from V and 2 bases from J, leaving 17 bases between. The V gene's germline CDR1 is SGHRS and CDR2 YFSETQ. This CDR3 spans 17 amino acids. The DNA for the CDR3 is TGCGCCAGCAGCTTGGGAAGGTTGCGCGGGGATAACACTGAAGCTTTCTTT. It specifies CASSLGRLRGDNTEAFF.

The chain employs TRBV28 and TRBJ2-1; 12 nucleotides line up with TRBD1. Germline V gives CDR1 MDHEN, CDR2 SYDVKM. Unmatched junction bases numbered 2, after V lost 2 bases and J lost 9 bases. This CDR3 is built from 14 residues. The CDR3 sequence is CASSLGTGGGEQFF. In DNA form, the CDR3 reads TGTGCCAGCAGTTTAGGGACAGGGGGCGGTGAGCAGTTCTTC.

This clone was seen a single time. Here the CDR3 DNA reads TGTGCCAGCAGCTCCGACTGGAGCTCTGGGGCCAACGTCCTGACTTTC. Encoded protein: CASSSDWSSGANVLTF. This chain uses TRBV5-6 with TRBJ2-6; D is uncertain. Germline CDR1 SGHDT, CDR2 YYEEEE. Trimming pared 3 bases from V and 0 bases from J, leaving 10 bases between. This CDR3 is 16 amino acids long.

This clone was recorded a few times. The rearrangement links TRBV9 to TRBJ1-1; D gene unclear. The CDR3 is made up of 15 amino acids. Germline V gives CDR1 SGDLS, CDR2 YYNGEE. V lost 0 bases to trimming and J lost 1 base, with 10 bases between them. CDR3 nucleotide sequence: TGTGCCAGCAGCGTAGGGGTAGGTTCGAACACTGAAGCTTTCTTT. As protein: CASSVGVGSNTEAFF. The variable domain in full, completed from reference TRBV9 and TRBJ1-1, reads DSGVTQTPKHLITATGQRVTLRCSPRSGDLSVYWYQQSLDQGLQFLIQYYNGEERAKGNILERFSAQQFPDLHSELNLSSLELGDSALYFCASSVGVGSNTEAFFGQGTRLTVV.